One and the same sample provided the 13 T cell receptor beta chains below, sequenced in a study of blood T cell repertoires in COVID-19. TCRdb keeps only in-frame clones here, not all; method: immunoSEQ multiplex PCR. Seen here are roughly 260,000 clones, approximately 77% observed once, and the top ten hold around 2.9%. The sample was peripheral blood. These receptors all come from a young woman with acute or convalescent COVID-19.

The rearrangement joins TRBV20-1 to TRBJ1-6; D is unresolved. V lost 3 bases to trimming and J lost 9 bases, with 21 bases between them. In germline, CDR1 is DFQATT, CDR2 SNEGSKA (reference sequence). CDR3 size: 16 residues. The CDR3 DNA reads TGCAGTGCTAGTGGATTTATGGCAGGCGTCGGTTCACCCCTCCACTTT. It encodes CSASGFMAGVGSPLHF.

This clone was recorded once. The CDR3: CASSLTGTNTGELFF. In nucleotides, the CDR3 is TGTGCCAGCAGCTTAACAGGCACGAACACCGGGGAGCTGTTTTTT. This rearrangement joins TRBV11-3 to TRBJ2-2, with D perhaps matching TRBD1 (5 bases). Germline CDR1 is SGHNT and CDR2 is YENEEA. The CDR3 is 15 amino acids. V was pared by 2 bases and J by 0 bases, with 7 bases between. The whole variable domain, filled in from reference TRBV11-3 and TRBJ2-2, reads EAGVVQSPRYKIIEKKQPVAFWCNPISGHNTLYWYLQNLGQGPELLIRYENEEAVDDSQLPKDRFSAERLKGVDSTLKIQPAELGDSAVYLCASSLTGTNTGELFFGEGSRLTVL.

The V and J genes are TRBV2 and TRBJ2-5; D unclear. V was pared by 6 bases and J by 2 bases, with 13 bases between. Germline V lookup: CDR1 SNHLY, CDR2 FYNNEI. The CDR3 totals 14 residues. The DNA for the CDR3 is TGTGCCAGCAGGAGAGAGACGGAGCAAGAGACCCAGTACTTC. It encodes CASRRETEQETQYF.

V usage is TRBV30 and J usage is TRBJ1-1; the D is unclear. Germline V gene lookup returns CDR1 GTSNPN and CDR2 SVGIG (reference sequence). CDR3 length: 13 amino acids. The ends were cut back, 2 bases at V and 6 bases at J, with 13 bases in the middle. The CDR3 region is CAWSRGGSAEAFF. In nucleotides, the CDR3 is TGTGCCTGGAGTCGGGGTGGGAGCGCTGAAGCTTTCTTT.

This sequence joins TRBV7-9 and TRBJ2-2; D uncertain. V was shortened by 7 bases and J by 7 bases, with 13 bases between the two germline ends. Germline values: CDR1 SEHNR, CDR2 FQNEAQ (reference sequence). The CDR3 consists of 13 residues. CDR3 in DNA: TGTGCCAGCACCGCCCCCAGGTACGGGGAGCTGTTTTTT. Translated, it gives CASTAPRYGELFF.

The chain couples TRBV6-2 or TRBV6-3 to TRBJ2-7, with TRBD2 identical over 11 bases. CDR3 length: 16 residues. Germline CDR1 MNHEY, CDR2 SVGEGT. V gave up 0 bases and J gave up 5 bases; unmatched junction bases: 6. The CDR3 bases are TGTGCCAGCAGTTACTCTAGCGGGAGGGCCTCTAACGAGCAGTACTTC. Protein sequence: CASSYSSGRASNEQYF.

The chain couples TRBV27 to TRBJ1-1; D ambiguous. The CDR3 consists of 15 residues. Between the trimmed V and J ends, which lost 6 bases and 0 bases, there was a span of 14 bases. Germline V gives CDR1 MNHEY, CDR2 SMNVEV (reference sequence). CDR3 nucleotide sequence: TGTGCCAGCAGCCGTCGGTGGGGAGTGAACACTGAAGCTTTCTTT. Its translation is CASSRRWGVNTEAFF.

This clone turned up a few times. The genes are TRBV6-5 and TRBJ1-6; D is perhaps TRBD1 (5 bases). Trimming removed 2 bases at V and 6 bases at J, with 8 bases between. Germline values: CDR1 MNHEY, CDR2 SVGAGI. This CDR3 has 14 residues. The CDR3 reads CASSYKQANSPLHF. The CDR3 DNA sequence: TGTGCCAGCAGTTACAAACAGGCTAATTCACCCCTCCACTTT.

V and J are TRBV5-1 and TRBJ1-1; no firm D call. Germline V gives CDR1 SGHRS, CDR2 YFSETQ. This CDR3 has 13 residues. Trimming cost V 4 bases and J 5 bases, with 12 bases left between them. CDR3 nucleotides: TGCGCCAGCAGCCACGCCCCGAGGACTGAAGCTTTCTTT. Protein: CASSHAPRTEAFF.

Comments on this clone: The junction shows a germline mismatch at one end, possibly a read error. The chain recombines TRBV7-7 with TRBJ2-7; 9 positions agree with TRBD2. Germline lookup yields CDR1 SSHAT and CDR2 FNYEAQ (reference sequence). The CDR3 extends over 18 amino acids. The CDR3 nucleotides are TGTGCTAGCAGCCCCAGAGCGGGAGGACCCAACGCAGGATACGAGCAGTACTTC. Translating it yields CASSPRAGGPNAGYEQYF.

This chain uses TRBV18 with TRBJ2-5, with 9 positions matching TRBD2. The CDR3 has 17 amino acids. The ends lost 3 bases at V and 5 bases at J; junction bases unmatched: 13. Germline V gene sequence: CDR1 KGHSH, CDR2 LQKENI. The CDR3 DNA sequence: TGTGCCAGCTCACCTGGTTATTTAGCGGGGGCGGCGGAGACCCAGTACTTC. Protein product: CASSPGYLAGAAETQYF. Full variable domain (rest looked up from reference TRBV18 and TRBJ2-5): NAGVMQNPRHLVRRRGQEARLRCSPMKGHSHVYWYRQLPEEGLKFMVYLQKENIIDESGMPKERFSAEFPKEGPSILRIQQVVRGDSAAYFCASSPGYLAGAAETQYFGPGTRLLVL.

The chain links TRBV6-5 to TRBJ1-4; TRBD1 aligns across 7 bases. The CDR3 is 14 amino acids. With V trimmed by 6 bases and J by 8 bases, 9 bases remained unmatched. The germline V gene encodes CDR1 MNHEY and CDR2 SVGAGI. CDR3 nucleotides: TGTGCCAGCAGGGCGCGGGACAGAGGAGAAAAACTGTTTTTT. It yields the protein CASRARDRGEKLFF.

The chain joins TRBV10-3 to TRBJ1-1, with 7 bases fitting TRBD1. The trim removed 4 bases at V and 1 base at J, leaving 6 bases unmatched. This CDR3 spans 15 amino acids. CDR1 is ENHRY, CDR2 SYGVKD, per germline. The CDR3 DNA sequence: TGTGCCATCAGTGGGACAGGTGAAAGGAACACTGAAGCTTTCTTT. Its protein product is CAISGTGERNTEAFF.